The rows below give T cell receptor beta chains drawn from one sample of a study of T-cell memory formation after mild COVID-19. TCRdb re-analysed the 5' RACE reads in MiXCR, keeping a single row per CDR3 protein. Among some 330,000 distinct CDR3 sequences, about 21% were seen once, and the ten largest hold roughly an eighth. What was sequenced was PBMCs or a T cell subset sorted from them (not recorded which). These receptors were obtained from an adult woman who had mild COVID-19 (a few samples of this study predate the infection). Cell type and time point are not known. Each CDR3 is given with its conserved first and last residue. D genes are given only for firm matches. Only some rows state a clone size, as once, few, many or a class for expanded clones.

V gene	D gene	clone size	J gene	CDR3 protein	CDR3 DNA
TRBV20-1	TRBD2	few	TRBJ2-2	CSARPIAGTNTGELFF	TGCAGTGCTAGACCTATAGCGGGTACGAACACCGGGGAGCTGTTTTTT
TRBV5-1	-	few	TRBJ2-5	CASSLSQGQETQYF	TGCGCCAGCAGCTTGTCGCAGGGACAAGAGACCCAGTACTTC
TRBV20-1	-	few	TRBJ2-2	CSAPLLGGELFF	TGCAGTGCCCCCCTACTCGGCGGGGAGCTGTTTTTT
TRBV12-3/TRBV12-4	TRBD1	-	TRBJ2-2	CASSDYRGGELFF	TGTGCCAGCAGTGACTACAGGGGCGGGGAGCTGTTTTTT
TRBV15	-	-	TRBJ2-3	CATNAMTSTDTQYF	TGTGCCACCAACGCAATGACCAGCACAGATACGCAGTATTTT
TRBV23-1	TRBD2	-	TRBJ2-3	CASSQSYREAGEGSDTQYF	TGCGCCAGCAGTCAATCCTACAGGGAAGCGGGAGAGGGGTCAGATACGCAGTATTTT
TRBV29-1	-	few	TRBJ2-7	CSVGTDIQYF	TGCAGCGTTGGGACAGATATACAGTACTTC
TRBV20-1	-	-	TRBJ2-3	CSARDESGYSTDTQYF	TGCAGTGCTAGAGATGAAAGCGGTTATAGCACAGATACGCAGTATTTT
TRBV4-3	-	few	TRBJ1-1	CASSQGGAGRLYTEAFF	TGCGCCAGCAGCCAAGGGGGGGCAGGGCGTTTGTACACTGAAGCTTTCTTT
TRBV12-3/TRBV12-4	-	-	TRBJ2-1	CASSRATQDNEQFF	TGTGCCAGCAGCCGGGCCACCCAGGACAATGAGCAGTTCTTC
TRBV24-1	TRBD2	-	TRBJ2-3	CATRGAGEGTDTQYF	TGTGCCACCAGGGGAGCGGGAGAGGGGACAGATACGCAGTATTTT
TRBV5-4	TRBD1	few	TRBJ1-2	CASSHRQGPNYGYTF	TGTGCCAGCAGCCACAGACAGGGCCCGAACTATGGCTACACCTTC
TRBV7-8	-	few	TRBJ1-2	CASSLLADAGYTF	TGTGCCAGCAGCTTACTAGCTGATGCTGGCTACACCTTC
TRBV9	-	-	TRBJ2-7	CASSPRAAGEQYF	TGTGCCAGCAGCCCTCGGGCAGCGGGCGAGCAGTACTTC
TRBV12-3/TRBV12-4	TRBD1	-	TRBJ2-3	CASGLLTGESTDTQYF	TGTGCCAGCGGATTATTGACAGGGGAGAGCACAGATACGCAGTATTTT
TRBV24-1	-	few	TRBJ1-1	CATSDFKKSFF	TGTGCCACCAGTGATTTTAAGAAGTCTTTCTTT
TRBV10-3	-	-	TRBJ2-7	CAISDPDRTYEQYF	TGTGCCATCAGTGACCCGGACAGAACCTACGAGCAGTACTTC
TRBV6-1	TRBD2	few	TRBJ2-2	CASSELAGGTGELFF	TGTGCCAGCAGTGAACTAGCGGGGGGCACCGGGGAGCTGTTTTTT
TRBV20-1	TRBD1	many	TRBJ2-1	CSARDPFPTGYNEQFF	TGCAGTGCTAGAGATCCCTTCCCGACAGGGTACAATGAGCAGTTCTTC
TRBV5-1	TRBD2	-	TRBJ2-1	CASSLYNPSVAGPYNEQFF	TGCGCCAGCAGCTTGTATAATCCTAGCGTAGCGGGACCTTACAATGAGCAGTTCTTC
TRBV5-1	-	few	TRBJ2-1	CASSLFATNYNEQFF	TGCGCCAGCAGCTTGTTTGCCACTAACTACAATGAGCAGTTCTTC
TRBV7-2	TRBD2	few	TRBJ2-5	CASSELARTQYF	TGTGCCAGCAGCGAACTAGCGCGGACCCAGTACTTC
TRBV25-1	TRBD2	-	TRBJ2-1	CASRSGGASNEQFF	TGTGCCAGCAGGAGCGGGGGGGCCTCCAATGAGCAGTTCTTC
TRBV6-5	-	few	TRBJ2-2	CASRRTDSTGELFF	TGTGCCAGCAGACGGACAGATTCCACCGGGGAGCTGTTTTTT
TRBV25-1	-	many	TRBJ2-3	CASSDRGSTDTQYF	TGTGCCAGCAGTGACAGGGGTAGCACAGATACGCAGTATTTT
TRBV6-1	TRBD2	-	TRBJ2-3	CASSGLRTSGGAGWTDTQYF	TGTGCCAGCAGTGGACTTAGGACTAGCGGGGGGGCCGGTTGGACAGATACGCAGTATTTT
TRBV6-5	-	few	TRBJ2-7	CASSGQDSYEQYF	TGTGCCAGTAGTGGGCAGGACTCCTACGAGCAGTACTTC
TRBV7-2	-	-	TRBJ1-6	CASSFTGTRDNSPLHF	TGTGCCAGCAGCTTCACCGGGACTCGAGATAATTCACCCCTCCACTTT
TRBV30	-	-	TRBJ2-7	CAWSKQVLTAYEQYF	TGTGCCTGGAGCAAACAGGTCCTGACCGCCTACGAGCAGTACTTC
TRBV5-1	TRBD2	many	TRBJ2-3	CASSSLLAGSTDTQYF	TGCGCCAGCAGCTCGTTACTAGCGGGGAGCACAGATACGCAGTATTTT
TRBV7-6	TRBD1	-	TRBJ1-1	CASGRTGTEAFF	TGTGCCAGCGGCCGGACAGGGACTGAAGCTTTCTTT
TRBV7-9	-	few	TRBJ1-1	CASMLASDTEAFF	TGTGCCAGCATGCTGGCGTCGGACACTGAAGCTTTCTTT
TRBV6-2/TRBV6-3	-	-	TRBJ2-2	CASRTTSRGELFF	TGTGCCAGCAGGACTACTAGCCGCGGGGAGCTGTTTTTT